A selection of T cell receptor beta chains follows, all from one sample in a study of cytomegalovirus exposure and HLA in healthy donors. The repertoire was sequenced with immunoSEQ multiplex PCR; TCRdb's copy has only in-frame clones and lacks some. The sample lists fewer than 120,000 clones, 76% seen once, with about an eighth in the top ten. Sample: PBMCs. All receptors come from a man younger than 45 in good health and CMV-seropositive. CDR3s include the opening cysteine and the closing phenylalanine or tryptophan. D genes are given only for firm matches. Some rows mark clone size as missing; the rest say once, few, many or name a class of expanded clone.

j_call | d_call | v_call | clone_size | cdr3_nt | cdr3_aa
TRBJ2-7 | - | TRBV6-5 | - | TGTGCCAGCAGTTCCGGGACTCGCGCCTACGAGCAGTACTTC | CASSSGTRAYEQYF
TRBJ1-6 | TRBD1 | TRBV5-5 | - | TGTGCCAGCAGCCCCAACCAATTGACAGGGAAATTTAATAATTCACCCCTCCACTTT | CASSPNQLTGKFNNSPLHF
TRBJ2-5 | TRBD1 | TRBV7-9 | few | TGTGCCAGCAGCGCAGGGACAGAAGAGACCCAGTACTTC | CASSAGTEETQYF
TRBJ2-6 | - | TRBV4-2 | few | TGTGCCAGCAGCCAAGAGGAGGGGGCGAGCGGGGCCAACGTCCTGACTTTC | CASSQEEGASGANVLTF
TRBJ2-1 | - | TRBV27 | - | TGTGCCAGCAGTTTATCGATTAGCACAAGCTCCTACAATGAGCAGTTCTTC | CASSLSISTSSYNEQFF
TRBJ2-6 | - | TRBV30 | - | TGTGCCTGGAACAAGGGGCTTTCTGGGGCCAACGTCCTGACTTTC | CAWNKGLSGANVLTF
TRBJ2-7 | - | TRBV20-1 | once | TGCAGTGCTAGCCCCCCAATCGAGCAGTACTTC | CSASPPIEQYF
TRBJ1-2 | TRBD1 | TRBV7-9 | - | TGTGCCAGCAGTCTCGCAGGGGGCGGAAACTATGGCTACACCTTC | CASSLAGGGNYGYTF
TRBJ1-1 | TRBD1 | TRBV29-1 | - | TGCAGCGTTGAAGATTACGGACGGGACAGCAAGATTGAAGCTTTCTTT | CSVEDYGRDSKIEAFF
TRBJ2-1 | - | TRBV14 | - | TGTGCCAGCAGCCCCCGAGGAGACTTCTACAATGAGCAGTTCTTC | CASSPRGDFYNEQFF
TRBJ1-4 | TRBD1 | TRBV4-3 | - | TGCGCCAGCAGCCAAGAAATGGGACAGGGCAGTGAAAAACTGTTTTTT | CASSQEMGQGSEKLFF
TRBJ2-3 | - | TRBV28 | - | TGTGCCAGCAGGCCTTCAGGTAGAAGCACAGATACGCAGTATTTT | CASRPSGRSTDTQYF
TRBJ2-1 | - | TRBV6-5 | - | TGTGCCAGCACCGACGGAGGGAATGAGCAGTTCTTC | CASTDGGNEQFF
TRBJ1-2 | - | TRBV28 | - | TGTGCCAGCTCTTTAGGGAGAGGCGGGAACTATGGCTACACCTTC | CASSLGRGGNYGYTF
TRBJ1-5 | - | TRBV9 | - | TGTGCCAGCAGCGTCGGTGTCAATCAGCCCCAGCATTTT | CASSVGVNQPQHF
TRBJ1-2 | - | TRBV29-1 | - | TGCAGCTACTACTCCCTCGGGGGTGGCTACACCTTC | CSYYSLGGGYTF
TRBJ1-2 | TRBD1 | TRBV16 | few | TGTGCCAGCAGCCTCCTGATCGACAGGGGTGGCTACACCTTC | CASSLLIDRGGYTF
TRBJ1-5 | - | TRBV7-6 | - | TGTGCCAGCAGCTTAGGACAGCCCAATCAGCCCCAGCATTTT | CASSLGQPNQPQHF
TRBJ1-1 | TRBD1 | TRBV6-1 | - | TGTGCCAGCAGCAGGACAGGGAACACTGAAGCTTTCTTT | CASSRTGNTEAFF
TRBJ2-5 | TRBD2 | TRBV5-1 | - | TGCGCCAGCAGACCCGGACTAGCCGGGGAGACCCAGTACTTC | CASRPGLAGETQYF
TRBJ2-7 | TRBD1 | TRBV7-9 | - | TGTGCCAGCAGCCCGAGACAGGGGGCACACCTCTACGAGCAGTACTTC | CASSPRQGAHLYEQYF
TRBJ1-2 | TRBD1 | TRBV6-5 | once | TGTGCCAGCAGTTTGGGACAGGGGGCCCCCAACTATGGCTACACCTTC | CASSLGQGAPNYGYTF
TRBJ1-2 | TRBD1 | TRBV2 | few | TGTGCCAGCAGTGTCGCGGACAGGGCCTATGGCTACACCTTC | CASSVADRAYGYTF
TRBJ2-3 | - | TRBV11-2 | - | TGTGCCAGCAGCTTATTGGTGGGGCGCGGCACAGATACGCAGTATTTT | CASSLLVGRGTDTQYF
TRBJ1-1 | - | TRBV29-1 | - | TGCAGCGTTCGCATGGGGGCCAGTAACACTGAAGCTTTCTTT | CSVRMGASNTEAFF
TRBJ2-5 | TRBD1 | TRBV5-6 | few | TGTGCCAGCAGCTACATGACAGGGGTGGGAGAGACCCAGTACTTC | CASSYMTGVGETQYF
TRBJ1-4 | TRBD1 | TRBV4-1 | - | TGCGCCAGCAGCACAATGAGGGACAGGTCCCGGGAACTGTTTTTT | CASSTMRDRSRELFF
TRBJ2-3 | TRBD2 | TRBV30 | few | TGTGCCTGGAGTGTACTCACTAGCGGCACAGATACGCAGTATTTT | CAWSVLTSGTDTQYF
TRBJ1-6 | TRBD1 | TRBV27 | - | TGTGCCAGCAGTTTCTCCTCCGGGACAGGGGCGGATTCACCCCTCCACTTT | CASSFSSGTGADSPLHF
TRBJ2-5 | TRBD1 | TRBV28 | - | TGTGCCAGCAGTATCGAACCGGGACAGGTTTTGCAAGAGACCCAGTACTTC | CASSIEPGQVLQETQYF
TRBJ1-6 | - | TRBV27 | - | TGTGCCAGCAGTTTATTGACGGGTTTCTATAATTCACCCCTCCACTTT | CASSLLTGFYNSPLHF
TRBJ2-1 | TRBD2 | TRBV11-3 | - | TGTGCCAGCAGCCCGGGACTAGCGGGGGGTGCCTCCTACAATGAGCAGTTCTTC | CASSPGLAGGASYNEQFF